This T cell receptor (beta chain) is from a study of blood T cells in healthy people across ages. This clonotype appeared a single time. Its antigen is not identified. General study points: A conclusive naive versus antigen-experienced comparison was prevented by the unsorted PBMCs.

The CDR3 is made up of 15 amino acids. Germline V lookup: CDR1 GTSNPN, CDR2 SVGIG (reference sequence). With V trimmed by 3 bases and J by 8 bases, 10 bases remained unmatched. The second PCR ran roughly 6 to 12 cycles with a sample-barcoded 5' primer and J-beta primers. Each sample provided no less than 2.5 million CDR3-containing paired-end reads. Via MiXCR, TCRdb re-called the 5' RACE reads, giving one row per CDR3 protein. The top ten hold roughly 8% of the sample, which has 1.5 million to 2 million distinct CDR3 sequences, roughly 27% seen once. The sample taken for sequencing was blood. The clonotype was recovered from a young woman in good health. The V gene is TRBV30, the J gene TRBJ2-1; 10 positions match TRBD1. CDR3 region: CAWSLGQGPKDEQFF. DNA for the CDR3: TGTGCCTGGAGCCTGGGACAGGGGCCAAAGGATGAGCAGTTCTTC.